The clone carrying this T cell receptor beta chain was seen at least ten times. The germline CDR1 and CDR2 sequences are SQVTM and ANQGSEA. The CDR3 is 13 amino acids. V was trimmed by 7 bases and J by 1 base, leaving 13 bases between them. TCRdb recomputed calls from the RACE reads with MiXCR, one row per CDR3 protein. The table lists a few hundred thousand distinct CDR3 sequences, 6% to 7% of them singletons. These data are taken from a study of human T cells and chemical hapten exposure. Time point specified: patch test 2, 6 weeks after DPC sensitization. Treatment: therapeutic diphenylcyclopropenone sensitization with weekly scalp DPC.

The chain joins TRBV29-1 to TRBJ1-1; no clear D gene. The clonotype was recovered from a woman under 30 with alopecia areata. Some clones in this sample may be carry-over from other donors' samples. Sequencing used whole blood, obtained in connection with sensitization to the hapten diphenylcyclopropenone (DPC). DNA for the CDR3: TGCAGCGGAAGGGCCCTTCGGAACACTGAAGCTTTCTTT. The encoded protein is CSGRALRNTEAFF.